This TCR beta chain is from a study of cytomegalovirus exposure and HLA in healthy donors. The germline CDR1 and CDR2 sequences are LNHDA and SQIVND (reference sequence). Trimming took 5 bases from V and 4 from J, leaving 17 bases between them. This CDR3 has 15 residues. The study ran its PCR with 60 Vbeta and 13 Jbeta primers. Libraries were prepared by immunoSEQ multiplex PCR; TCRdb keeps only in-frame clonotypes and omits some of them. Its table lists under 70,000 clones. This sequence was found in a man aged 50 to 60 in good health and CMV-seropositive. The chain recombines TRBV19 with TRBJ1-1; perhaps TRBD1 as D (5 bases). Sequences were obtained from PBMCs. DNA for the CDR3: TGTGCCAGTAGTCCAGTTGCGGGGGGGAGCACTGAAGCTTTCTTT. This sequence encodes CASSPVAGGSTEAFF.